Listed below are T cell receptor beta chains from one sample, sequenced in a study of blood T cell repertoires in COVID-19. Profiling relied on immunoSEQ multiplex PCR, and the TCRdb table lists in-frame clones only, not all of them. The sample lists 150,000 to 200,000 clones; roughly 86% were seen once. The material sequenced was peripheral blood. The receptors were gathered from a man aged 65-85 years with acute or convalescent COVID-19. Both conserved end residues are part of each CDR3. The D gene is left open where the match is weak. Clone size is shown for a subset of rows, as once, few, many or a class of expanded clone.

TRBV6-5	TRBJ1-2	NA	NA	CASSPREASNYGYTF	TGTGCCAGCAGTCCCCGGGAAGCTTCTAACTATGGCTACACCTTC
TRBV7-8	TRBJ2-7	NA	TRBD2	CASSLTSGYEQYF	TGTGCCAGCAGCTTAACTAGCGGATACGAGCAGTACTTC
TRBV9	TRBJ1-4	NA	TRBD1	CASSVGQGNEKLFF	TGTGCCAGCAGCGTAGGACAGGGGAATGAAAAACTGTTTTTT
TRBV18	TRBJ2-1	NA	NA	CASSPPRGILRSYNEQFF	TGTGCCAGCTCACCCCCTAGGGGGATCCTGCGCTCCTACAATGAGCAGTTCTTC
TRBV27	TRBJ1-5	NA	NA	CASSEERGGWLHF	TGTGCCAGCAGTGAAGAACGCGGAGGATGGCTCCATTTT
TRBV2	TRBJ1-1	NA	NA	CASSEGGGDTEAFF	TGTGCCAGCAGTGAAGGCGGGGGGGACACTGAAGCTTTCTTT
TRBV30	TRBJ1-6	few	TRBD1	CARGTDNSPLHF	TGTGCCCGAGGGACAGATAATTCACCCCTCCACTTT
TRBV28	TRBJ1-3	NA	NA	CASSTGNRGTGDGNTIYF	TGTGCCAGCAGTACCGGTAATAGAGGTACGGGGGATGGAAACACCATATATTTT
TRBV15	TRBJ2-3	NA	NA	CATTRGQYLSTDTQYF	TGTGCCACCACCAGGGGACAATACCTGAGCACAGATACGCAGTATTTT
TRBV7-3	TRBJ2-7	NA	NA	CASSSTGSSYEQYF	TGTGCCAGCAGCTCCACAGGGAGCTCCTACGAGCAGTACTTC
TRBV7-3	TRBJ1-6	NA	NA	CASSLNQGFNSPLHF	TGTGCCAGCAGCCTCAACCAGGGATTTAATTCACCCCTCCACTTT
TRBV6-5	TRBJ2-3	NA	TRBD1	CASSYHTRDRADTQYF	TGTGCCAGCAGTTACCACACCCGGGACAGGGCAGATACGCAGTATTTT
TRBV11-2	TRBJ1-5	NA	TRBD1	CASSFWGQVGEPQHF	TGTGCCAGCAGCTTTTGGGGACAGGTTGGGGAGCCCCAGCATTTT
TRBV27	TRBJ2-3	NA	TRBD2	CASSLPGTSERDTQYF	TGTGCCAGCAGTTTACCCGGGACTAGCGAAAGGGATACGCAGTATTTT
TRBV28	TRBJ2-7	NA	NA	CANSLGGYRQQYF	TGTGCCAACAGTTTAGGGGGGTACCGACAGCAGTACTTC
TRBV5-1	TRBJ2-4	NA	TRBD1	CASSLGYGTGNTIQYF	TGCGCCAGCAGCTTAGGTTACGGGACAGGGAATACCATTCAGTACTTC
TRBV2	TRBJ2-7	NA	NA	CASSRTDSYEQYF	TGTGCCAGCAGTCGGACAGACTCCTACGAGCAGTACTTC
TRBV7-2	TRBJ2-2	NA	TRBD2	CASSLLRGGYGGELFF	TGTGCCAGCAGCTTACTGCGGGGGGGCTATGGCGGGGAGCTGTTTTTT
TRBV7-2	TRBJ2-3	NA	TRBD2	CASSLGLAGAVDTQYF	TGTGCCAGCAGCCTGGGACTAGCGGGGGCAGTCGATACGCAGTATTTT
TRBV3-1/TRBV3-2	TRBJ1-3	few	TRBD1	CASSQAPGQGSGNTIYF	TGTGCCAGCAGCCAAGCCCCGGGACAGGGCTCTGGAAACACCATATATTTT
TRBV6-6	TRBJ2-3	NA	NA	CASSSIGSTDTQYF	TGTGCCAGCAGCTCTATTGGTTCCACAGATACGCAGTATTTT
TRBV5-1	TRBJ2-7	NA	TRBD2	CASSFGAGAYEQYF	TGCGCCAGCAGCTTTGGGGCGGGGGCCTACGAGCAGTACTTC